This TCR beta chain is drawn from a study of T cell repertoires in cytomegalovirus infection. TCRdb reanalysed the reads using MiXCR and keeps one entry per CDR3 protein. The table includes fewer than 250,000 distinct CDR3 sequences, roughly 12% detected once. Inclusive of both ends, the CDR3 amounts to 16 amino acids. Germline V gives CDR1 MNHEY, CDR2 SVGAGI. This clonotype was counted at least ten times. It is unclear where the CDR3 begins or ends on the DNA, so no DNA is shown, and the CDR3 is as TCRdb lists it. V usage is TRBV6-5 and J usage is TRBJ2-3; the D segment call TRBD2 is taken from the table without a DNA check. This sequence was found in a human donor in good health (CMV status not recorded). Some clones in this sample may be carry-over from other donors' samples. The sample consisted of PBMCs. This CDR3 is CASSSSEGRSTDTQYF.